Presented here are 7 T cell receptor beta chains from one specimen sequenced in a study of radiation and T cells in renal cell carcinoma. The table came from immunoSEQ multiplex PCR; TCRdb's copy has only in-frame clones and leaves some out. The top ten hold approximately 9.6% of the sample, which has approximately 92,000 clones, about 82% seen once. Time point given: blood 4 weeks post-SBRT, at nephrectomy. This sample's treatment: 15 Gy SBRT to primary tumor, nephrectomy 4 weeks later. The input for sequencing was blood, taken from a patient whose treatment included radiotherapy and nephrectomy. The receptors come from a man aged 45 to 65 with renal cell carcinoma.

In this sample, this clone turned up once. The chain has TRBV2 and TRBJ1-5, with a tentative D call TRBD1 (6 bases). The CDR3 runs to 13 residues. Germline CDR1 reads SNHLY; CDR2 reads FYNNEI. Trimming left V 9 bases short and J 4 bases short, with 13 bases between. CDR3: CARGSGENQPQHF. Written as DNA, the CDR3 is TGTGCCAGGGGCTCAGGGGAAAATCAGCCCCAGCATTTT.

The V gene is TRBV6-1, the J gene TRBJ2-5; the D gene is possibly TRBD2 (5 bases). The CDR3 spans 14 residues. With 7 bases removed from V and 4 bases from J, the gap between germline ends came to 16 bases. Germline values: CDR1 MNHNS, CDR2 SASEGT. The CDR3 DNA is TGTGCCAGCAATACTGACCCTGGGAGAGAGACCCAGTACTTC. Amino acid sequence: CASNTDPGRETQYF.

The CDR3 region has the DNA TGCGCCAGCAGCAAGATCGACAGTAGCTCCTACGAGCAGTACTTC. Protein: CASSKIDSSSYEQYF. This chain links TRBV4-3 with TRBJ2-7; maybe TRBD1 (5 bases). V was shortened by 5 bases and J by 0 bases, with 14 bases between the two germline ends. The V gene's germline CDR1 is LGHNA and CDR2 YSLEER. The CDR3 contains 15 residues.

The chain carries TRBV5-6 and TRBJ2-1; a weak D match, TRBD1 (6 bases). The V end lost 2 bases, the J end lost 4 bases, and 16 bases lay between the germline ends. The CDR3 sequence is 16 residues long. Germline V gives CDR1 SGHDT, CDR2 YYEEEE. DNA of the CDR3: TGTGCCAGCAGCTTTTCTGCCGGGACATTTTACAATGAGCAGTTCTTC. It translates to CASSFSAGTFYNEQFF.

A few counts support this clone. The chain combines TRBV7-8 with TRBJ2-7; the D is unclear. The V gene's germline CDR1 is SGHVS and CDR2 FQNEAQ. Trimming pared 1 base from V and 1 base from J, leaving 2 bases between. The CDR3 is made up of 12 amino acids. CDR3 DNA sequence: TGTGCCAGCAGCTTAGGGTCCTACGAGCAGTACTTC. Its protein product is CASSLGSYEQYF.

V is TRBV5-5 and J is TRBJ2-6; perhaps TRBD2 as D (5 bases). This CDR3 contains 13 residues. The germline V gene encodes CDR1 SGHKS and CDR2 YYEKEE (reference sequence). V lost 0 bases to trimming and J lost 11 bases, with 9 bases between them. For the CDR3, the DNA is TGTGCCAGCAGCTTGGCGGGGTCGGACGTCCTGACTTTC. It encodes CASSLAGSDVLTF.

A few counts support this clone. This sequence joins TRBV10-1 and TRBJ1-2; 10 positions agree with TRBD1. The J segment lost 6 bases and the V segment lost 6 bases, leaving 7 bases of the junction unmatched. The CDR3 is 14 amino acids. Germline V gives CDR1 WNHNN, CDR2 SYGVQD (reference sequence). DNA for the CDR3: TGCGCCAGCAGACGTGACAGGGGGCGGGATGGCTACACCTTC. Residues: CASRRDRGRDGYTF.